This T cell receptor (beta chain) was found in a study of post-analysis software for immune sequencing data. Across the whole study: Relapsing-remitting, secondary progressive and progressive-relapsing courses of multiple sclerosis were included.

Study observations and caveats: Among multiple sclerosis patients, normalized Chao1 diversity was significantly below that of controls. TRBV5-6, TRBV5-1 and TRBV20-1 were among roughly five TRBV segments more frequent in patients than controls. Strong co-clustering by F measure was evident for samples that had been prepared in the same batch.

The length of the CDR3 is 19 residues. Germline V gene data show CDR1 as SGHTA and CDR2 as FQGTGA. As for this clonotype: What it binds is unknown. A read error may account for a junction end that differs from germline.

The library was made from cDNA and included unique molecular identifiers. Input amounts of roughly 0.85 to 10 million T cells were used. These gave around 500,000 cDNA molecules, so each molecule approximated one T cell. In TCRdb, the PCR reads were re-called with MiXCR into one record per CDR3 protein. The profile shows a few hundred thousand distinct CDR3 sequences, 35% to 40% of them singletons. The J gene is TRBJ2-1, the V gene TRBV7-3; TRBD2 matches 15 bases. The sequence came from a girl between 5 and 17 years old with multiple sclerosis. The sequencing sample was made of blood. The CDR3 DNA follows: TGTGCTAGCAGCTCAGGACTAGCGGGAGGGCCTTTTGTCGGGAATGAGCAGTTCTTC. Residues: CASSSGLAGGPFVGNEQFF.